Listed below are T cell receptor beta chains from one sample, sequenced in a study of identical twins. TCRdb reprocessed the 5' RACE reads with MiXCR, giving one entry per CDR3 protein. The table records roughly 250,000 distinct CDR3 sequences, 11% to 15% of them present only once. The sample was memory (CD45RO+) T cells sorted from blood. These receptors came from a woman aged 18-29 years in good health. Each CDR3 is given with its conserved first and last residue. Each record gives: D gene, J gene, V gene, clone size, CDR3 DNA, CDR3 protein. D genes are given only for firm matches. The size entry is marked missing in some rows and otherwise reads once, few, many or a size class.

TRBD1	TRBJ2-3	TRBV24-1	many	TGTGCCACCAGTCCGGGACAGGGCAGGGCAGATACGCAGTATTTT	CATSPGQGRADTQYF
.	TRBJ2-5	TRBV10-2	few	TGCGCCAGCAACAGGCGAATACAAGAGACCCAGTACTTC	CASNRRIQETQYF
.	TRBJ2-1	TRBV30	many	TGTGCCGGAGTACTAGGCAATGAGCAGTTCTTC	CAGVLGNEQFF
TRBD1	TRBJ1-2	TRBV29-1	.	TGCAGCGTTGTCTCCGGGACAGGGAGAACCTACACCTTC	CSVVSGTGRTYTF
.	TRBJ2-7	TRBV6-5	.	TGTGCCAGCAGTTCCCCGGCAACCTACGAGCAGTACTTC	CASSSPATYEQYF
.	TRBJ2-1	TRBV5-1	few	TGCGCCAGCAAGGAGACAAGTACCTACAATGAGCAGTTCTTC	CASKETSTYNEQFF
.	TRBJ2-7	TRBV6-2/TRBV6-3	few	TGTGCCAGCAGCCAAACAGGGAGCGAGCAGTACTTC	CASSQTGSEQYF
TRBD2	TRBJ2-3	TRBV7-9	.	TGTGCCAGCAGCTCCCGACTAGCGGGGGATGGAGATACGCAGTATTTT	CASSSRLAGDGDTQYF
.	TRBJ2-5	TRBV6-1	few	TGTGCCAGCAGTCTGGGACAAAACCAAGAGACCCAGTACTTC	CASSLGQNQETQYF
.	TRBJ1-2	TRBV29-1	many	TGCAGCGTTGAAGAAGATGAGGGGATCTATGGCTACACCTTC	CSVEEDEGIYGYTF
TRBD2	TRBJ2-3	TRBV5-1	many	TGCGCCAGCAGCTTGGGGGGACTAGCGGCCACAGATACGCAGTATTTT	CASSLGGLAATDTQYF
.	TRBJ1-2	TRBV3-1	.	TGTGCCAGCAGCCAAGGGCGCAGGGGCTACACCTTC	CASSQGRRGYTF
.	TRBJ2-7	TRBV19	few	TGTGCCAGTAGCCTCCTGGGAGGGGGGTCCTACGAGCAGTACTTC	CASSLLGGGSYEQYF
TRBD2	TRBJ2-7	TRBV20-1	.	TGCAGTGCTAGAGATACGGGAGGTCTACAGTACTTC	CSARDTGGLQYF
TRBD2	TRBJ2-1	TRBV12-3/TRBV12-4	few	TGTGCCAGCAGATCGACTAGCGGCTACAATGAGCAGTTCTTC	CASRSTSGYNEQFF
TRBD1	TRBJ1-2	TRBV20-1	many	TGCAGTGCACGGAGACAGGGGGCACAGGGCTACACCTTC	CSARRQGAQGYTF
.	TRBJ2-5	TRBV18	.	TGTGCCACCCGCGGTGAGCAAGTCGAGACCCAGTACTTC	CATRGEQVETQYF
.	TRBJ2-6	TRBV28	.	TGTGCCAGCAGAACTCTCGGCTCTGGGGCCAACGTCCTGACTTTC	CASRTLGSGANVLTF
.	TRBJ1-4	TRBV20-1	few	TGCAGTGTTAAGTGGGGCCATGGACTGTTTTTT	CSVKWGHGLFF
.	TRBJ2-3	TRBV2	.	TGTGCCAGCAGACTCAAAACGCAGTATTTT	CASRLKTQYF
TRBD1	TRBJ2-2	TRBV7-8	.	TGTGCCAGCAGACCCGAATTAGGACAGGGGGGGTTTTTT	CASRPELGQGGFF
.	TRBJ2-1	TRBV3-1	few	TGTGCCAGCAGCCAACACAGAGGAGGCGAGCAGTTCTTC	CASSQHRGGEQFF
TRBD1	TRBJ2-5	TRBV7-2	.	TGTGCCAGCAGCTTAGCGGGACAGGGAGTAGAGACCCAGTACTTC	CASSLAGQGVETQYF
.	TRBJ1-4	TRBV3-1	.	TGTGCCAGCAGCCACAGGGACGGCGGACACGAAAAACTGTTTTTT	CASSHRDGGHEKLFF
.	TRBJ2-3	TRBV5-6	few	TGTGCCAGCAGCTTGGTTGGCCAGGGGATAGATACGCAGTATTTT	CASSLVGQGIDTQYF
TRBD2	TRBJ2-7	TRBV20-1	.	TGCAGTGCTCTACCCGGGACTAGCTCCTACGAGCAGTACTTC	CSALPGTSSYEQYF
.	TRBJ1-5	TRBV6-1	.	TGTGCCAGCAGCAGACAGGCTGATAATCAGCCCCAGCATTTT	CASSRQADNQPQHF
TRBD2	TRBJ2-1	TRBV4-3	many	TGCGCCAGCAGCCAGAGCGGGAACTACAATGAGCAGTTCTTC	CASSQSGNYNEQFF
.	TRBJ2-5	TRBV7-8	many	TGTGCCAGCAGCTTTATGACCAGGGAAGAGACCCAGTACTTC	CASSFMTREETQYF
.	TRBJ2-1	TRBV19	few	TGTGCCAGTAGTATCGGACATGGTGGGGGGAATGAGCAGTTCTTC	CASSIGHGGGNEQFF
.	TRBJ2-1	TRBV10-3	many	TGTGCCATCACCTCCGCCTCCTACAATGAGCAGTTCTTC	CAITSASYNEQFF
.	TRBJ2-2	TRBV12-3/TRBV12-4	.	TGTGCCAGCAGTTTAGGGTCCGGGGAGCTGTTTTTT	CASSLGSGELFF
.	TRBJ1-1	TRBV7-3	few	TGTGCCAGCAGCATCCACAGGGACACTGAAGCTTTCTTT	CASSIHRDTEAFF
TRBD1	TRBJ2-7	TRBV7-6	.	TGTGCCAGCAGCTTAGAGGGGACAGGGGGATCCGTTTACGAGCAGTACTTC	CASSLEGTGGSVYEQYF
.	TRBJ1-1	TRBV20-1	.	TGCAGTGCTAGGGCGCCCTCGAACACTGAAGCTTTCTTT	CSARAPSNTEAFF
.	TRBJ2-2	TRBV11-2	few	TGTGCCAGCAGCTTTCCATCTATCAGGACCTTTAACACCGGGGAGCTGTTTTTT	CASSFPSIRTFNTGELFF
.	TRBJ2-5	TRBV10-3	few	TGTGCCATCAGTGATGGAGGGGCCGAGACCCAGTACTTC	CAISDGGAETQYF
.	TRBJ2-1	TRBV7-9	many	TGTGCCAGCAGCTTTAGCCACGATGAGCAGTTCTTC	CASSFSHDEQFF
TRBD2	TRBJ2-3	TRBV6-2/TRBV6-3	.	TGTGCCGGAAGGCGGGAGGGGACTAGCACAGATACGCAGTATTTT	CAGRREGTSTDTQYF
.	TRBJ2-3	TRBV7-9	few	TGTGCCAGCAGCTTAGCCTTATTGGCGGAGGCAGATACGCAGTATTTT	CASSLALLAEADTQYF
TRBD1	TRBJ2-1	TRBV20-1	few	TGCAGTGCCCCCGGGACAGCCAACTCCTACAATGAGCAGTTCTTC	CSAPGTANSYNEQFF
.	TRBJ2-1	TRBV24-1	.	TGTGCCACCAGTGATTTTGGGGGTGTTGAGCAGTTCTTC	CATSDFGGVEQFF